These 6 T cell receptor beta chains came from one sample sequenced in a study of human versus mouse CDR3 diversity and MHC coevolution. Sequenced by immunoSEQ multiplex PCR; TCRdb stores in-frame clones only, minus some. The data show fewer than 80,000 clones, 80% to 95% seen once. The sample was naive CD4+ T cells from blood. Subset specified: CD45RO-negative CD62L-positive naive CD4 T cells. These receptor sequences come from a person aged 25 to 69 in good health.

The CDR3 region is CASSYPRGTLNTEAFF. CDR3 bases: TGTGCCAGCTCGTATCCCAGGGGAACATTGAACACTGAAGCTTTCTTT. The rearrangement joins TRBV28 to TRBJ1-1; possible D gene TRBD1, 6 bases. The CDR3 totals 16 residues. V gave up 8 bases and J gave up 0 bases, with 19 bases separating them. CDR1 is MDHEN and CDR2 is SYDVKM in the germline V gene. Full variable domain (rest looked up from reference TRBV28 and TRBJ1-1): DVKVTQSSRYLVKRTGEKVFLECVQDMDHENMFWYRQDPGLGLRLIYFSYDVKMKEKGDIPEGYSVSREKKERFSLILESASTNQTSMYLCASSYPRGTLNTEAFFGQGTRLTVV.

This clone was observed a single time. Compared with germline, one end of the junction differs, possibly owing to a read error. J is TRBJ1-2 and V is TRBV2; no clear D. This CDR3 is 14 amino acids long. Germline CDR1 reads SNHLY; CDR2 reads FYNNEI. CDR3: CASSDFPSNYDYTF. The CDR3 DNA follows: TGTGCCAGCAGTGATTTCCCCTCTAACTATGACTACACCTTC.

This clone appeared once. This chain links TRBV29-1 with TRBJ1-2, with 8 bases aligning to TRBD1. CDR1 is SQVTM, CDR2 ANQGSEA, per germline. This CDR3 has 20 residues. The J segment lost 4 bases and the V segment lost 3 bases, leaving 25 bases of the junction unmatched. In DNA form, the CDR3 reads TGCAGCGTTGAGAGTGCTTACTCTCGGACAGGGTGGGGGACAGGCTATGGCTACACCTTC. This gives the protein CSVESAYSRTGWGTGYGYTF.

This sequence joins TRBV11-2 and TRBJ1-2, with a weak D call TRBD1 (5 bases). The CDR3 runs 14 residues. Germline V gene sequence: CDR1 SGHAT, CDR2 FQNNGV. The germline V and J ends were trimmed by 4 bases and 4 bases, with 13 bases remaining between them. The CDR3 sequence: CASSSFGGTYGYTF. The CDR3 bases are TGTGCCAGCAGCTCCTTCGGGGGGACCTATGGCTACACCTTC.

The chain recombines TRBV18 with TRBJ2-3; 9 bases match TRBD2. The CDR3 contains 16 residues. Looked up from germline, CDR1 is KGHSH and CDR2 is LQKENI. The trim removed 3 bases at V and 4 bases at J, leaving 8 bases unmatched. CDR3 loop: CASSPVGLATPDTQYF. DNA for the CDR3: TGTGCCAGCTCACCGGTTGGACTAGCGACTCCAGATACGCAGTATTTT.

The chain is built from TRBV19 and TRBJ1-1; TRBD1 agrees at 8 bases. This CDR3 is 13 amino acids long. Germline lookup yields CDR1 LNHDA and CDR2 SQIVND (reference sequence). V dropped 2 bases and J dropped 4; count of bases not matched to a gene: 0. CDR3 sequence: CASSIQGATEAFF. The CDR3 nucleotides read TGTGCCAGTAGTATACAGGGGGCCACTGAAGCTTTCTTT.